The T cell receptor (beta chain) under discussion was sequenced for a study of blood T cell repertoires in COVID-19. At the level of the study: Researchers got acute and convalescent COVID-19 samples from the United States, Italy and Spain. PBMCs, B-cell-depleted T cells, or T cells provided the cDNA or gDNA that made up the material.

Participants' reported clinical history set cohort assignment. Two negative PCRs, clearance, or symptom resolution had been documented for recovered Cohort 3 donors. V was cut by 5 bases and J by 2 bases, with 12 bases left in between. From germline, CDR1 is LGHNA and CDR2 YNFKEQ. The CDR3 consists of 14 residues. TCRdb's table, derived via immunoSEQ multiplex PCR, lists solely in-frame clones and lacks some. This table has approximately 300,000 clones, 70% to 90% appearing once. The chain uses TRBV4-2 and TRBJ1-2, with unresolved D. The receptor was isolated from a woman in her twenties or thirties who had recovered from COVID-19. Sample: PBMCs or T cells enriched from blood (not recorded which). In DNA form, the CDR3 reads TGTGCCAGCAGCATGGGGAGTGCGAACTATGGCTACACCTTC. Translating gives CASSMGSANYGYTF.